This T cell receptor beta chain was sequenced during a study of T-cell memory formation after mild COVID-19. Study in general: Largely donor-specific sequence clusters came from a couple of donors.

Germline lookup yields CDR1 SEHNR and CDR2 FQNEAQ (reference sequence). The CDR3 has 18 amino acids. Germline trimming cut 5 bases from V and 4 bases from J; bases unmatched to any gene: 11. Constant-segment primers served in 5'RACE that generated TCR alpha and TCR beta cDNA libraries bearing sample barcodes and UMIs. A single record per CDR3 protein comes from TCRdb applying MiXCR to the 5' RACE reads. The sample contains about 470,000 distinct CDR3 sequences, 20% to 30% of which appear only once. Points on this clonotype: What it binds is not known.

Findings and limits, study-wide: Researchers found some responding clones in pre-infection memory, a sign that cross-reactive memory joined. CD4+ contracting clones were mainly CM and EM; CD8+ ones, EMRA.

Sequencing was performed on PBMCs or a T cell subset sorted from them (not recorded which). The TCR was taken from an adult woman who had mild COVID-19 (a few samples of this study predate the infection). Cell type and time point are not known. This chain uses TRBV7-9 with TRBJ2-4; 13 bases are shared with TRBD2. CDR3 nucleotides: TGTGCCAGCAGCCAGATGGAAGGGGGACTAGCGGGAAAAAACATTCAGTACTTC. This encodes CASSQMEGGLAGKNIQYF.